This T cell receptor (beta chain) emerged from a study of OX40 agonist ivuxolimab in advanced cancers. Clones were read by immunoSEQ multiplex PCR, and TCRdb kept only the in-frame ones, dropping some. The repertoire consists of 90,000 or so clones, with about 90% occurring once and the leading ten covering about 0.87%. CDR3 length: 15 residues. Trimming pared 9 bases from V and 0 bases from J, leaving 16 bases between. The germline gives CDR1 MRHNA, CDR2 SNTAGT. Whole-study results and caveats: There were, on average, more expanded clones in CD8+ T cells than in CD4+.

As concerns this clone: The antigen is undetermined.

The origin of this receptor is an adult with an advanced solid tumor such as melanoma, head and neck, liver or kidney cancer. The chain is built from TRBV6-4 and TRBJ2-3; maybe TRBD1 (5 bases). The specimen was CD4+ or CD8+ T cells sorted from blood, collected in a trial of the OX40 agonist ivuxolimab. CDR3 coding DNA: TGTGCCAGGGGCGACAGTCAGACTAGCACAGATACGCAGTATTTT. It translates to CARGDSQTSTDTQYF.